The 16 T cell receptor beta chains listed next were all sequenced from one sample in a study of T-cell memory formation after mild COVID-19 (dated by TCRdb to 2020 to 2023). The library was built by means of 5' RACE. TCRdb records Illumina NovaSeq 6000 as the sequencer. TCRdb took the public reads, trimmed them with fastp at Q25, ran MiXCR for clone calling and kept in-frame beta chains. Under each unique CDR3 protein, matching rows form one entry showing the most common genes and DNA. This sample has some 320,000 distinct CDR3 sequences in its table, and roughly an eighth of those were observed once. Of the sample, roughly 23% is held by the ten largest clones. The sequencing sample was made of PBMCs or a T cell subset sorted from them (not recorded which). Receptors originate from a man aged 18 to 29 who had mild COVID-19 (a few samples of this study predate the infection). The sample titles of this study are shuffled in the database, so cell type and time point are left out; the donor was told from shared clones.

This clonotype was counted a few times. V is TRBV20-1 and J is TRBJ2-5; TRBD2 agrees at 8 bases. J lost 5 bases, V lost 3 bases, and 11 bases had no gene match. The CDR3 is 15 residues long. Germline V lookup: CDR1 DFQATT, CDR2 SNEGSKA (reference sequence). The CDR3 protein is CSASNAGGLWETQYF. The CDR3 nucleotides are TGCAGTGCTAGTAACGCGGGGGGCCTTTGGGAGACCCAGTACTTC.

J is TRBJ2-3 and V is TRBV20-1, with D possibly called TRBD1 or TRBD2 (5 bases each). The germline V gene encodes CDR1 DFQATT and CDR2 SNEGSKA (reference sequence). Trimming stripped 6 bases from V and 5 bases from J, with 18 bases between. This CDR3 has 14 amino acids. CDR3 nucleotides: TGCAGTGCCCGAACCTCCGGGACCAGAGATACGCAGTATTTT. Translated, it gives CSARTSGTRDTQYF.

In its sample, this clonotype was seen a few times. CDR3 residues: CASSFKGSIPEAFF. The CDR3 DNA reads TGTGCCAGCAGTTTTAAGGGGTCGATCCCTGAAGCTTTCTTT. The V and J genes are TRBV12-3 or TRBV12-4 and TRBJ1-1, with TRBD1 as a possible D gene (5 bases). This CDR3 is 14 amino acids long. V was clipped by 3 bases and J by 6 bases, with 14 bases between them.

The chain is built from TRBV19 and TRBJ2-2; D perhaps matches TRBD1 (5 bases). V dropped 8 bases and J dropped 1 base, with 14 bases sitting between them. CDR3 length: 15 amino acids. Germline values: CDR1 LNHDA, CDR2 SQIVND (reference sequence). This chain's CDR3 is CASYTTAQNTGELFF. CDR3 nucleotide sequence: TGTGCCAGTTATACGACAGCCCAGAACACCGGGGAGCTGTTTTTT. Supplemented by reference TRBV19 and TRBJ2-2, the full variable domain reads DGGITQSPKYLFRKEGQNVTLSCEQNLNHDAMYWYRQDPGQGLRLIYYSQIVNDFQKGDIAEGYSVSREKKESFPLTVTSAQKNPTAFYLCASYTTAQNTGELFFGEGSRLTVL.

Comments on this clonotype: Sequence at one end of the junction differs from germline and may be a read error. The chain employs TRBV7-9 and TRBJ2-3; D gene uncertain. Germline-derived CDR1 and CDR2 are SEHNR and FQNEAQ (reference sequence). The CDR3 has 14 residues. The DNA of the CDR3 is TGTGCCAGCTGCTTTGAAGGTTTCGCAGATACGCAGTATTTT. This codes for CASCFEGFADTQYF.

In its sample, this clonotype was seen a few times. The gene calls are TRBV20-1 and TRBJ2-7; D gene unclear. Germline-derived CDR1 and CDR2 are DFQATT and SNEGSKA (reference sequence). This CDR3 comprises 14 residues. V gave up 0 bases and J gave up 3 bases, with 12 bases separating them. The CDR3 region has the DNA TGCAGTGCTAGAGATCCCGTGGCAGGCTACGAGCAGTACGTC. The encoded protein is CSARDPVAGYEQYV.

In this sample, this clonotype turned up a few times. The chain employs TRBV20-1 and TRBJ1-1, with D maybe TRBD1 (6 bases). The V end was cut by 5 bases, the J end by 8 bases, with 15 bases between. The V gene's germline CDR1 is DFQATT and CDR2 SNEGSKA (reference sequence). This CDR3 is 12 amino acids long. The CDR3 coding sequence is TGCAGTGCTCAAAGGGGGGGGCGCGAAGCTTTCTTT. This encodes CSAQRGGREAFF.

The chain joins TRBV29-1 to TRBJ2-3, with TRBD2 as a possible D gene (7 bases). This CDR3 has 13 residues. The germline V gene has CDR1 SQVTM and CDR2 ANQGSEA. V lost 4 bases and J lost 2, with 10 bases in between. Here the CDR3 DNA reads TGCAGCGTTGGGGGGGGGCACACAGATACGCAGTATTTT. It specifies CSVGGGHTDTQYF.

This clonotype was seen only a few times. The CDR3 is CASSLLSRGGNEQFF. CDR3 nucleotide sequence: TGTGCCAGCAGCCTACTAAGTCGGGGGGGAAATGAGCAGTTCTTC. The rearrangement joins TRBV12-3 or TRBV12-4 to TRBJ2-1; 8 nucleotides agree with TRBD2. V shed 6 bases, J shed 7 bases, and the junction held 11 bases outside the gene matches. The CDR3 has 15 amino acids.

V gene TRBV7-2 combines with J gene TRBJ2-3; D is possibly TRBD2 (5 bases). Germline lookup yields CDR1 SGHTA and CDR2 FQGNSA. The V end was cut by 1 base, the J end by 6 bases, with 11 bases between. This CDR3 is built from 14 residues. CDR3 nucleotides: TGTGCCAGCAGCTTAGACCGGGGTTGGGATACGCAGTATTTT. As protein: CASSLDRGWDTQYF.

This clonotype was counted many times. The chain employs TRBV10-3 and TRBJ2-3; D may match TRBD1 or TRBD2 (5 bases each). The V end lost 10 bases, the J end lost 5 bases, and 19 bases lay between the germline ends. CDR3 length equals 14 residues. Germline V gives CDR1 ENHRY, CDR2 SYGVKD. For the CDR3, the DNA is TGTGCCAGCTACGAGGGGATTTTAGTAGATACGCAGTATTTT. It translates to CASYEGILVDTQYF.

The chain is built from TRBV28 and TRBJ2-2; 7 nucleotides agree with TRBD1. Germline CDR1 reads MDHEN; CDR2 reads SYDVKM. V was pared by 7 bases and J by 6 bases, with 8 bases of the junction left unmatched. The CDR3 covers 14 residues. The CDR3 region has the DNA TGTGCCAGCATTCCAGGGGGTCTCTCCGGGGAGCTGTTTTTT. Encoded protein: CASIPGGLSGELFF. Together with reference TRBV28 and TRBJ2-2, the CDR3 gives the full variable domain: DVKVTQSSRYLVKRTGEKVFLECVQDMDHENMFWYRQDPGLGLRLIYFSYDVKMKEKGDIPEGYSVSREKKERFSLILESASTNQTSMYLCASIPGGLSGELFFGEGSRLTVL.

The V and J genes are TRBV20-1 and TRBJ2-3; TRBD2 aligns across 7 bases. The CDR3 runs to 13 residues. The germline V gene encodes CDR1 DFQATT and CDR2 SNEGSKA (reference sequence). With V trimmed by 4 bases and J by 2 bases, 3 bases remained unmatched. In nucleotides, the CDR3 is TGCAGTGCTACCGGGGGGATCACAGATACGCAGTATTTT. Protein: CSATGGITDTQYF.

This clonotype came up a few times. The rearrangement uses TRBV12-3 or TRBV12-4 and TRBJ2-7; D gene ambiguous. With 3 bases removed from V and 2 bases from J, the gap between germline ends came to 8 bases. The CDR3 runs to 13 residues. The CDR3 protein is CASSLISPYEQYF. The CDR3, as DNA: TGTGCCAGCAGTTTGATCAGTCCCTACGAGCAGTACTTC.

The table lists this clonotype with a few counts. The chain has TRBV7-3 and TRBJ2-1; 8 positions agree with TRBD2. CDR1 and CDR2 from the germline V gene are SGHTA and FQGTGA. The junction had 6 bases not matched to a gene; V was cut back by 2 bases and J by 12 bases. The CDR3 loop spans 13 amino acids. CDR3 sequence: CASSLAGGRVQFF. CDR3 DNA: TGTGCCAGCAGCTTAGCGGGGGGACGGGTGCAGTTCTTC.

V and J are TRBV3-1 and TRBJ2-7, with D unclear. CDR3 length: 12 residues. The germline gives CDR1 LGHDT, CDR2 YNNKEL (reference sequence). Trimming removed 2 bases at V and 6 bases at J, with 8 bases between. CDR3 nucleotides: TGTGCCAGCAGCCAACGGAACACCGAGCAGTACTTC. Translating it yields CASSQRNTEQYF.